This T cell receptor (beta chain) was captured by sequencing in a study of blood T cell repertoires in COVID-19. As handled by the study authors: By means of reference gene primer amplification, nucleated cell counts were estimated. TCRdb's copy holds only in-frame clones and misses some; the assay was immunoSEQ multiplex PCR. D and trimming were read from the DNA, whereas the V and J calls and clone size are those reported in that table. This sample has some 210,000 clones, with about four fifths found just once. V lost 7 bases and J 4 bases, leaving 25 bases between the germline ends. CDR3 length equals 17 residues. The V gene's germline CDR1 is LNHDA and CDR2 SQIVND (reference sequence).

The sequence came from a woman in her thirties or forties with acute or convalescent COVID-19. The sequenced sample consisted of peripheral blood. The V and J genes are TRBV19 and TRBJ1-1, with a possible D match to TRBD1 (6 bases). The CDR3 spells CASIRFRDTHSGTEAFF. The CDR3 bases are TGTGCCAGTATCCGATTCCGGGACACCCATTCGGGCACTGAAGCTTTCTTT.